This T cell receptor (beta chain) was sequenced during a study of blood T cell repertoires in COVID-19 (TCRdb year 2020). As for the study more broadly: Samples covering the acute and convalescent phases of COVID-19 were provided by collaborators in the United States, Italy and Spain. The material from the prospective study consisted of cDNA or gDNA derived from T cells, B-cell-depleted T cells, or PBMCs. The dataset comprised deeply sampled blood TCRbeta repertoires from subjects exposed to, actively infected with, or recovered from COVID-19. The repertoires were released in a freely available public database meant as a resource for research on the immune response to SARS-CoV-2. Samples were obtained from the ongoing ImmuneRACE study (first 160 participants) and from over a thousand subjects provided by 6 global collaborators. The sample metadata nearly always contained a de-identified subject ID, COVID-19 status, age in years and sex. Where HLA class I and class II types were available, the types were taken from metadata supplied by the sample provider, not from assay-based typing.

TCRbeta CDR3 regions were amplified from genomic DNA by means of the immunoSEQ Assay, a bias-controlled multiplex PCR. On the study's bioinformatics: The number of nucleated cells in each sample was estimated from the amplification of reference gene primers within the assay. To quantify the absolute abundance of each unique TCRbeta CDR3 rearrangement, sequence reads were collapsed and filtered. For each sample, productive Simpson clonality was calculated as the square root of Simpson's diversity index over productive rearrangements. As stored in TCRdb, this immuneACCESS dataset retains in-frame rearrangements with V and J assigned. A fraction of the clones does not appear; measured against another copy, unresolved V genes explain less than half of the discrepancy, and the remainder lacks a known reason. That table is the source of V, J and clone size, and D and trimming were worked out from the DNA. The sample includes about 77,000 clones, with more than 80% observed a single time. The ten top clones hold under 5% of the sample.

The CDR3 has 15 amino acids, counting the end cysteine and phenylalanine. Left in the record is the CDR3 DNA by itself, 45 bases read in frame from the first base. A distance of 9 bases separates the germline ends of V and J, which lose 0 bases and 4 bases respectively. According to the germline V gene, CDR1 reads SNHLY and CDR2 reads FYNNEI. What the research found in general, with its limitations: The quantity of clinical and demographic metadata differed by source and by participant and was supplied without curation.

Each collaborating institution followed its own protocols to collect whole blood in K2EDTA tubes. For TCRbeta analysis, collaborators shipped samples as frozen whole blood, isolated PBMCs, or DNA extracted from either of those sample types. This clone was counted a single time. It lacks a known antigen. Base qualities are not provided; no much larger clone lies one nucleotide away. The TCR originated in an older woman with acute or convalescent COVID-19. The sequenced sample consisted of peripheral blood. The rearranged chain carries TRBV2 and TRBJ1-4; TRBD1 could be the D gene, as 5 bases match. The CDR3 reads as follows: CASSEARAYNEKLFF. The sequenced DNA is TGTGCCAGCAGTGAAGCCAGGGCTTATAATGAAAAACTGTTTTTT.